Each of the 22 T cell receptor beta chains below was sequenced from the same sample in a study of blood T cell repertoires in COVID-19. The repertoire was sequenced with immunoSEQ multiplex PCR; TCRdb's copy has only in-frame clones and lacks some. The table lists about 130,000 clones, less than 90% of them singletons. Sequencing used peripheral blood. All receptors come from a man at least 80 years old with active or convalescent COVID-19.

This clone was seen a handful of times. This chain joins TRBV12-5 and TRBJ1-1; no clear D gene. Trimming left V 1 base short and J 1 base short, with 4 bases between. Germline CDR1 is LGHNT and CDR2 is FRNRAP. This CDR3 comprises 13 residues. The CDR3 loop reads CASGLDRNTEAFF. In DNA, the CDR3 is TGTGCTAGTGGTTTGGACAGGAACACTGAAGCTTTCTTT. Combining the CDR3 with reference TRBV12-5 and TRBJ1-1 gives the whole variable domain DARVTQTPRHKVTEMGQEVTMRCQPILGHNTVFWYRQTMMQGLELLAYFRNRAPLDDSGMPKDRFSAEMPDATLATLKIQPSEPRDSAVYFCASGLDRNTEAFFGQGTRLTVV.

The chain is built from TRBV28 and TRBJ2-3; TRBD2 agrees at 10 bases. V dropped 2 bases and J dropped 5; count of bases not matched to a gene: 10. The CDR3 covers 17 residues. Per the germline V gene, CDR1 is MDHEN and CDR2 is SYDVKM. This CDR3 is CASSLALAGAWKDTQYF. The CDR3 DNA reads TGTGCCAGCAGTTTAGCTCTAGCGGGGGCCTGGAAAGATACGCAGTATTTT.

This rearrangement joins TRBV5-1 to TRBJ1-6; D is ambiguous. This CDR3 spans 12 amino acids. V was clipped by 7 bases and J by 8 bases, with 10 bases between them. Germline V gene data show CDR1 as SGHRS and CDR2 as YFSETQ. The CDR3 bases are TGCGCCAGCTCGAATGCGGATTCACCCCTCCACTTT. The encoded protein is CASSNADSPLHF.

The chain combines TRBV4-2 with TRBJ2-7; tentative D call: TRBD1 (5 bases). V lost 0 bases, J lost 2 bases, and 11 bases lay in between. Germline V gives CDR1 LGHNA, CDR2 YNFKEQ. The CDR3 covers 15 residues. The CDR3 reads CASSQDQIGAYEQYF. The CDR3 DNA follows: TGTGCCAGCAGCCAAGATCAGATAGGGGCCTACGAGCAGTACTTC.

The chain employs TRBV12-3 or TRBV12-4 and TRBJ2-2, with D unclear. Trimming removed 4 bases from V and 6 bases from J, with 9 bases in between. The CDR3 length is 13 residues. The CDR3 nucleotides are TGTGCCAGCAGTTCGAGCAGGCCCGGGGAGCTGTTTTTT. This sequence encodes CASSSSRPGELFF.

CDR3 bases: TGTGCCAGTAGTGCGGACAGGGCCTATGGCTACACCTTC. Protein product: CASSADRAYGYTF. This sequence joins TRBV19 and TRBJ1-2; 8 bases agree with TRBD1. This CDR3 spans 13 amino acids. Germline lookup yields CDR1 LNHDA and CDR2 SQIVND (reference sequence). V shed 5 bases and J 4 bases; nucleotides not matched to a gene: 3.

A single count supports this clone. The chain is built from TRBV7-8 and TRBJ1-3; no definite D call. Germline V gene lookup returns CDR1 SGHVS and CDR2 FQNEAQ. The germline V and J ends were trimmed by 1 base and 4 bases, with 5 bases remaining between them. The CDR3 runs 13 residues. In nucleotides, the CDR3 is TGTGCCAGCAGCTTAGATCAGGGAAACACCATATATTTT. As protein: CASSLDQGNTIYF.

The sample holds a few counts of this clone. The rearrangement uses TRBV6-5 and TRBJ2-3; D unresolved. CDR1 is MNHEY and CDR2 is SVGAGI in the germline V gene. The germline V and J ends were trimmed by 0 bases and 2 bases, with 9 bases remaining between them. The CDR3 extends over 15 amino acids. In DNA, the CDR3 is TGTGCCAGCAGTTACTCGCCTACGATCACAGATACGCAGTATTTT. It encodes CASSYSPTITDTQYF.

This clone appeared once. The chain uses TRBV2 and TRBJ2-6, with D possibly TRBD1 on 6 matching bases. From germline, CDR1 is SNHLY and CDR2 FYNNEI. CDR3 length equals 15 residues. The ends were cut back, 6 bases at V and 1 base at J, with 10 bases in the middle. The CDR3 sequence is CASRGARSGANVLTF. The CDR3 DNA follows: TGTGCCAGCAGGGGGGCGCGTTCTGGGGCCAACGTCCTGACTTTC.

The rearrangement joins TRBV7-2 to TRBJ2-1; 11 nucleotides align to TRBD2. With V trimmed by 5 bases and J by 4 bases, 4 bases remained unmatched. Per the germline V gene, CDR1 is SGHTA and CDR2 is FQGNSA. The CDR3 contains 15 residues. Here the CDR3 DNA reads TGTGCCAGCAGCAAACTAGCGGGAGAGTACAATGAGCAGTTCTTC. Residues: CASSKLAGEYNEQFF.

This chain joins TRBV7-2 and TRBJ2-2; D is ambiguous. The germline V and J ends were trimmed by 5 bases and 5 bases, with 24 bases remaining between them. CDR3 length: 18 residues. Per germline, CDR1 SGHTA and CDR2 FQGNSA. CDR3: CASSPLPPTFSGTGELFF. In DNA, the CDR3 is TGTGCCAGCAGCCCCCTCCCCCCGACTTTTTCCGGAACCGGGGAGCTGTTTTTT.

The CDR3 spells CASSLRTFFGSPLHF. The CDR3 DNA is TGTGCCAGCAGTTTAAGGACATTTTTTGGTTCACCCCTCCACTTT. V gene TRBV27 combines with J gene TRBJ1-6, with D possibly TRBD1 on 5 matching bases. Between the trimmed V and J ends, which lost 2 bases and 9 bases, there was a span of 14 bases. Germline V gene sequence: CDR1 MNHEY, CDR2 SMNVEV (reference sequence). This CDR3 region has 15 residues.

The chain combines TRBV11-2 with TRBJ2-3; the D gene is possibly TRBD2 (6 bases). Germline loops: CDR1 SGHAT, CDR2 FQNNGV. The CDR3 has 16 amino acids. Trimming took off 5 bases at V and 2 bases at J, with 17 bases between the two ends. This CDR3 is CASSHGAGLYTDTQYF. For the CDR3, the DNA is TGTGCCAGCAGCCATGGGGCGGGACTCTACACAGATACGCAGTATTTT.

The chain recombines TRBV11-1 with TRBJ2-1, with D perhaps matching TRBD1 (8 bases). Germline lookup yields CDR1 SGHAT and CDR2 FQDESV (reference sequence). Trimming stripped 5 bases from V and 5 bases from J, with 19 bases between. This CDR3 is built from 16 residues. The CDR3 nucleotides read TGTGCCAGCAGCCCACAGGGGGGGCTTAACCACAATGAGCAGTTCTTC. Amino acids: CASSPQGGLNHNEQFF.

The chain combines TRBV9 with TRBJ2-1, with TRBD2 matching over 10 bases. This CDR3 comprises 19 residues. Germline assignment: CDR1 SGDLS and CDR2 YYNGEE. V dropped 3 bases and J dropped 0; count of bases not matched to a gene: 12. CDR3 region: CASSAGASGSPLSYNEQFF. CDR3 nucleotide sequence: TGTGCCAGCAGCGCGGGGGCTAGCGGGAGTCCCCTCTCCTACAATGAGCAGTTCTTC.

V gene TRBV18 combines with J gene TRBJ2-2; 9 nucleotides agree with TRBD1. CDR3 length equals 15 residues. The V gene's germline CDR1 is KGHSH and CDR2 LQKENI. V shed 8 bases and J 5 bases; nucleotides not matched to a gene: 9. The CDR3 here is CASATGGVGTGELFF. The CDR3 DNA sequence: TGTGCCAGCGCAACAGGGGGCGTCGGGACCGGGGAGCTGTTTTTT.

The chain links TRBV9 to TRBJ2-7, with 12 bases matching TRBD2. The CDR3 extends over 18 amino acids. Losses at the gene ends were 1 base for V and 2 bases for J; bases not matched to a gene: 10. CDR1 is SGDLS and CDR2 is YYNGEE in the germline V gene. DNA of the CDR3: TGTGCCAGCAGCGTACTAGCGGGGGGGCTAGACCATACCTACGAGCAGTACTTC. Protein: CASSVLAGGLDHTYEQYF.

The sample holds a few counts of this clone. The chain has TRBV5-6 and TRBJ2-7; 10 bases map to TRBD1. The CDR3 spans 16 residues. Germline trimming cut 5 bases from V and 4 bases from J; bases unmatched to any gene: 12. Germline V lookup: CDR1 SGHDT, CDR2 YYEEEE. DNA of the CDR3: TGTGCCAGCAGGCGCGGGGTGGACAGGGGGGCGTACGAGCAGTACTTC. This encodes CASRRGVDRGAYEQYF.

The CDR3 spells CASSQGQGNYGYTF. Here the CDR3 DNA reads TGTGCCAGCAGTCAAGGACAGGGGAACTATGGCTACACCTTC. J is TRBJ1-2 and V is TRBV9, with 9 bases aligning to TRBD1. The ends lost 5 bases at V and 2 bases at J; junction bases unmatched: 4. The germline V gene has CDR1 SGDLS and CDR2 YYNGEE. The CDR3 has 14 residues.

This clone was recorded once. The chain recombines TRBV4-3 with TRBJ2-5; D perhaps matches TRBD2 (6 bases). The germline V gene encodes CDR1 LGHNA and CDR2 YSLEER. The CDR3 length is 14 residues. V dropped 1 base and J dropped 5 bases, with 11 bases sitting between them. Here the CDR3 DNA reads TGCGCCAGCAGCCAAGGTCGGGGAGGCGAGACCCAGTACTTC. Its translation: CASSQGRGGETQYF.

There are a few counts of this clone. V and J are TRBV19 and TRBJ2-7; D gene ambiguous. CDR3 length equals 14 residues. V was pared by 5 bases and J by 4 bases, with 15 bases between. Germline CDR1 and CDR2: LNHDA and SQIVND (reference sequence). In nucleotides, the CDR3 is TGTGCCAGTAGTCAGAATGGAGACTCTTACGAGCAGTACTTC. The encoded protein is CASSQNGDSYEQYF.

The chain carries TRBV19 and TRBJ2-6; D perhaps matches TRBD2 (5 bases). Germline V gene lookup returns CDR1 LNHDA and CDR2 SQIVND (reference sequence). V was clipped by 5 bases and J by 0 bases, with 14 bases between them. The CDR3 has 17 amino acids. Here the CDR3 DNA reads TGTGCCAGTAGTCCCCAGTTCGGGATCTCTGGGGCCAACGTCCTGACTTTC. Its translation: CASSPQFGISGANVLTF.